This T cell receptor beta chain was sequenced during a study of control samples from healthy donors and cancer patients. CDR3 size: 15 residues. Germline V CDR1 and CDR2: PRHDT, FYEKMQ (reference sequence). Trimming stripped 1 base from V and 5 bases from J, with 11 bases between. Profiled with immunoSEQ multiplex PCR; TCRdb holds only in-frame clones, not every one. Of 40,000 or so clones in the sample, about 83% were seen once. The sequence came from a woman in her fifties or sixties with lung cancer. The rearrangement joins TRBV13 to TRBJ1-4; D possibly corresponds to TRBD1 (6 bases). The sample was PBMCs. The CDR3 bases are TGTGCCAGCAGCTTAGAGCAGGGGCGGAATGAAAAACTGTTTTTT. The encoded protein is CASSLEQGRNEKLFF. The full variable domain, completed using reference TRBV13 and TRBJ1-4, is AAGVIQSPRHLIKEKRETATLKCYPIPRHDTVYWYQQGPGQDPQFLISFYEKMQSDKGSIPDRFSAQQFSDYHSELNMSSLELGDSALYFCASSLEQGRNEKLFFGSGTQLSVL.